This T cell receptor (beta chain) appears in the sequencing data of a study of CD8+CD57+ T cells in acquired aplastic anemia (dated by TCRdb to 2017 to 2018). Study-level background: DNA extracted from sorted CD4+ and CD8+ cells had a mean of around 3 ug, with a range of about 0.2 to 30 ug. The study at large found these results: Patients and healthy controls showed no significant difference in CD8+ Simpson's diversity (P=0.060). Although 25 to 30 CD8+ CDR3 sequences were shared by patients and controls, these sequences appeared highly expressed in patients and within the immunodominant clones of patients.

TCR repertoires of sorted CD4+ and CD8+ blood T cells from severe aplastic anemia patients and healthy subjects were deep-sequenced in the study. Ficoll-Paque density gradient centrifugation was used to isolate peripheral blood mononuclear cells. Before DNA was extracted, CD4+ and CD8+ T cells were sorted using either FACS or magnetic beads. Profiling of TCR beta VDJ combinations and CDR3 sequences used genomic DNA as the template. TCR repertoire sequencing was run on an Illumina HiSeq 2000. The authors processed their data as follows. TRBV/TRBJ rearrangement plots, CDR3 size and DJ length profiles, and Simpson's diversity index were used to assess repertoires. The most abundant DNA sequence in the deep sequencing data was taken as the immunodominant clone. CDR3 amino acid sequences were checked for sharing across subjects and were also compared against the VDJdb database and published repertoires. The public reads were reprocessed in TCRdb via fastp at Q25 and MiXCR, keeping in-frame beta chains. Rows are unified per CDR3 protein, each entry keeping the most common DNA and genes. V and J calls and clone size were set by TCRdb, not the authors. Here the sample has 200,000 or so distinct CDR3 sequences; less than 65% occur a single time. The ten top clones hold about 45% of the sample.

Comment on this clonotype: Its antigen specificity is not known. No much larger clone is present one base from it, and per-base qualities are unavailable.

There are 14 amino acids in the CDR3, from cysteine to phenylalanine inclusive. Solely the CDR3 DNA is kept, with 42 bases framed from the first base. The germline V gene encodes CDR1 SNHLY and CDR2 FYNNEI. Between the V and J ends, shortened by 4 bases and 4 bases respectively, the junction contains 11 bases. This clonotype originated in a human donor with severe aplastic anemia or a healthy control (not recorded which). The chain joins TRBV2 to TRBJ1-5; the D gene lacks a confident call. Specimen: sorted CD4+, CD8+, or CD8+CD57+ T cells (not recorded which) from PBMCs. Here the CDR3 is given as CASSALGYNQPQHF. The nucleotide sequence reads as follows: TGTGCCAGCAGTGCTCTCGGGTATAATCAGCCCCAGCATTTT.